This TCR beta chain was obtained from a study of blood T cell repertoires in COVID-19. Turning to the study itself: Acute and convalescent COVID-19 samples came from the United States, Italy and Spain.

How the authors handled the data: Reference gene primer amplification gave nucleated cell count estimates. Clones were read by immunoSEQ multiplex PCR, and TCRdb kept only the in-frame ones, dropping some. That table supplies the V and J calls and clone size; D and trimming were determined from the DNA. Of about 150,000 clones in the sample, roughly 87% were seen once. This CDR3 region has 18 residues. The V and J ends lost 3 bases and 1 base respectively, with 20 bases between them. The germline V gene has CDR1 SGDLS and CDR2 YYNGEE. The chain joins TRBV9 to TRBJ1-3; perhaps TRBD1 as D (5 bases). The receptor comes from a woman in her forties or fifties with acute or convalescent COVID-19. The sequencing sample was made of peripheral blood. The CDR3 sequence: CASSGDQGLFHSGNTIYF. CDR3 DNA sequence: TGTGCCAGCAGCGGAGACCAGGGACTATTCCATTCTGGAAACACCATATATTTT. The entire variable domain, with the rest obtained from reference TRBV9 and TRBJ1-3, is as follows: DSGVTQTPKHLITATGQRVTLRCSPRSGDLSVYWYQQSLDQGLQFLIQYYNGEERAKGNILERFSAQQFPDLHSELNLSSLELGDSALYFCASSGDQGLFHSGNTIYFGEGSWLTVV.